This entry lists 11 T cell receptor beta chains sequenced from one sample in a study of CD8 T cells in ankylosing spondylitis. TCRdb fed the 5' RACE reads into MiXCR, producing one record per CDR3 protein. The sample has 350,000 or so distinct CDR3 sequences; approximately 14% are singletons. Material: blood, either unsorted or a sorted T cell fraction (not recorded which). These receptors originate from a male donor with ankylosing spondylitis or in good health (not recorded which).

V gene TRBV6-1 combines with J gene TRBJ1-2; D unresolved. The CDR3 contains 14 residues. V lost 4 bases and J lost 0, with 9 bases in between. CDR1 and CDR2 (germline): MNHNS, SASEGT. CDR3 in DNA: TGTGCCAGCAGTGGGGTCCCAGCTAACTATGGCTACACCTTC. It specifies CASSGVPANYGYTF.

This chain links TRBV10-2 with TRBJ2-5; no clear D gene. The germline V gene has CDR1 WSHSY and CDR2 SAAADI. The V gene lost 1 base and the J gene lost 4 bases, with 7 bases spanning the gap. CDR3 length: 13 amino acids. The CDR3 bases are TGCGCCAGCAGTGAGTTAGTGGGAGAGACCCAGTACTTC. Translated: CASSELVGETQYF.

The chain uses TRBV11-1 and TRBJ1-2; TRBD1 is a possible D gene (5 bases). Looked up from germline, CDR1 is SGHAT and CDR2 is FQDESV (reference sequence). Trimming stripped 4 bases from V and 6 bases from J, with 9 bases between. The CDR3 is made up of 12 amino acids. The CDR3 region is CASSSGGDGYTF. CDR3 nucleotide sequence: TGTGCCAGCAGCTCCGGGGGAGATGGCTACACCTTC.

The chain couples TRBV7-2 to TRBJ2-7; a possible D gene is TRBD2 (5 bases). V lost 2 bases, J lost 0 bases, and 11 bases lay in between. CDR3 size: 15 residues. CDR1 SGHTA and CDR2 FQGNSA come from the germline V gene. DNA for the CDR3: TGTGCCAGCAGCTTAATAAGAGGGAGCTCCTACGAGCAGTACTTC. It translates to CASSLIRGSSYEQYF.

In its sample, this clonotype was seen a few times. The chain carries TRBV12-3 or TRBV12-4 and TRBJ2-3, with TRBD2 as a possible D gene (5 bases). This CDR3 has 16 residues. Trimming took 4 bases from V and 4 from J, leaving 18 bases between them. The CDR3 sequence is CASSSYTTSGADTQYF. The CDR3 nucleotides read TGTGCCAGCAGTTCGTATACAACTAGTGGCGCAGATACGCAGTATTTT.

This clonotype came up many times. V is TRBV12-3 or TRBV12-4 and J is TRBJ1-4; D ambiguous. The CDR3 spans 12 residues. The germline V and J ends were trimmed by 11 bases and 5 bases, with 12 bases remaining between them. The CDR3 loop reads CACQTGNEKLFF. CDR3 DNA: TGTGCCTGCCAGACGGGCAATGAAAAACTGTTTTTT.

This clonotype turned up a few times. The rearrangement joins TRBV11-2 to TRBJ2-1, with D perhaps TRBD2 (6 bases). The CDR3 runs 17 residues. CDR1 SGHAT and CDR2 FQNNGV come from the germline V gene. V lost 5 bases, J lost 4 bases, and 21 bases lay in between. CDR3 residues: CASSPPFWAGKYNEQFF. For the CDR3, the DNA is TGTGCCAGCAGCCCTCCGTTTTGGGCGGGGAAATACAATGAGCAGTTCTTC. The full variable domain, rest sourced from reference TRBV11-2 and TRBJ2-1, is EAGVAQSPRYKIIEKRQSVAFWCNPISGHATLYWYQQILGQGPKLLIQFQNNGVVDDSQLPKDRFSAERLKGVDSTLKIQPAKLEDSAVYLCASSPPFWAGKYNEQFFGPGTRLTVL.

In its sample, this clonotype was seen a few times. The gene calls are TRBV9 and TRBJ2-7; the D gene is possibly TRBD1 (6 bases). In germline, CDR1 is SGDLS, CDR2 YYNGEE. The germline V and J ends were trimmed by 4 bases and 8 bases, with 22 bases remaining between them. The CDR3 sequence is 15 residues long. The DNA of the CDR3 is TGTGCCAGCAGCCCACCCCCCGGGACAAATAATAAGCAGTACTTC. Amino acids: CASSPPPGTNNKQYF.

This clonotype appeared once. The chain combines TRBV10-3 with TRBJ2-1; D call uncertain. The CDR3 consists of 15 residues. Trimming left V 9 bases short and J 7 bases short, with 22 bases between. Germline V gene lookup returns CDR1 ENHRY and CDR2 SYGVKD. The CDR3 DNA reads as TGTGCCATTACGAAGGGCCCCCCCGATATTAATGAGCAGTTCTTC. Its translation is CAITKGPPDINEQFF.

At least ten counts were recorded for this clonotype. The chain links TRBV12-3 or TRBV12-4 to TRBJ1-1; D is unresolved. The CDR3 totals 14 residues. Trimming removed 6 bases from V and 10 bases from J, with 21 bases in between. The CDR3 region has the DNA TGTGCCAGCAGCCCAGGAGGGCCCACCCCACGAGCTTTCTTT. This gives the protein CASSPGGPTPRAFF.

The chain links TRBV6-1 to TRBJ1-1; 10 nucleotides agree with TRBD1. Germline CDR1 reads MNHNS; CDR2 reads SASEGT. Germline trimming cut 8 bases from V and 3 bases from J; bases unmatched to any gene: 9. This CDR3 comprises 15 residues. The CDR3: CASLRDRGQDTEAFF. The CDR3 DNA is TGTGCCAGCCTCCGGGACAGGGGACAGGACACTGAAGCTTTCTTT.